This TCR beta chain was identified in a study of cytomegalovirus exposure and HLA in healthy donors. In the case of this clone: Its specificity is not known. Other DNA sequences in this sample translate to the same CDR3.

Whole-study findings and limits: The listing of 160 or so TCR beta chains classed them as cytomegalovirus-associated. According to a later analysis, donors in an Asian-associated ancestry cluster reportedly had fewer N-insertions than the roughly 670-donor mean.

PCR involved 60 Vbeta and 13 Jbeta primers. The method was immunoSEQ multiplex PCR; TCRdb's version includes in-frame clones alone and lacks a portion of them. The table includes roughly 150,000 clones, 84% detected once. The TCR was taken from a boy aged 2 to 9 in good health and CMV-seronegative. The specimen sequenced was PBMCs.

CDR3 protein: CASSGLAGGYNEQFF. The CDR3, as DNA: TGTGCCAGCAGTGGCCTAGCGGGGGGTTACAATGAGCAGTTCTTC. This sequence joins TRBV6-4 and TRBJ2-1, with 11 bases that match TRBD2. This CDR3 comprises 15 residues. With V trimmed by 4 bases and J by 4 bases, 3 bases remained unmatched. Germline values: CDR1 MRHNA, CDR2 SNTAGT.